This T cell receptor (beta chain) was identified in a study of cytomegalovirus exposure and HLA in healthy donors. Study background: Later, an analysis reported that the 100 to 150 validation repertoires had used the same platform as the approximately 680 first-cohort repertoires.

The V and J ends lost 5 bases and 4 bases respectively, with 14 bases between them. This CDR3 has 14 residues. CDR1 and CDR2 (germline): MNHNS, SASEGT. General study results and limits: Across donors, most TCRs were seen rarely, yet some public ones were widespread.

The table came from immunoSEQ multiplex PCR; TCRdb's copy has only in-frame clones and leaves some out. The table lists approximately 110,000 clones, about 86% of them singletons, with approximately 4% in the top ten. A note on this clone: Its antigen is still unknown.

The sequencing sample was made of PBMCs. This chain connects TRBV6-1 to TRBJ1-1; D is uncertain. This clonotype was sampled from a woman younger than 35 in good health and CMV-seropositive. The CDR3, as DNA: TGTGCCAGCAGTCGGTGGATTTCGGGCACTGAAGCTTTCTTT. It is translated as CASSRWISGTEAFF.